This record covers a single T cell receptor beta chain. Its antigen remains unidentified. This record comes from a study of Ad26.COV2.S vaccination and SARS-CoV-2 variants. The assay was immunoSEQ multiplex PCR, and TCRdb's table has in-frame clones only and misses some. The profile covers roughly 380,000 clones, with around 90% appearing a single time and roughly 3.9% taken by the ten largest. Study results and limitations: Total T cell responses were possibly underestimated by TCR breadth and depth analyses. Recipients of either vaccine or placebo displayed similar breadth of non-spike TCRs. Breadth, reportedly substantial, characterized the spike-specific CD8+ and CD4+ T cell responses after vaccination. Recipients given vaccine exceeded placebo recipients in spike-specific TCR breadth.

This CDR3 is 15 amino acids long. The V segment lost 3 bases and the J segment 5 bases; nucleotides outside the gene matches: 3. Germline lookup yields CDR1 ENHRY and CDR2 SYGVKD. This specimen consisted of peripheral blood, obtained after recovery from COVID-19. The receptor's source is a human donor who had recovered from COVID-19. The rearrangement joins TRBV10-3 to TRBJ1-5, with TRBD1 identical over 11 bases. The DNA of the CDR3 is TGTGCCATCAGTGAAAGGACAGGGGGCGATCAGCCCCAGCATTTT. Translating it yields CAISERTGGDQPQHF.